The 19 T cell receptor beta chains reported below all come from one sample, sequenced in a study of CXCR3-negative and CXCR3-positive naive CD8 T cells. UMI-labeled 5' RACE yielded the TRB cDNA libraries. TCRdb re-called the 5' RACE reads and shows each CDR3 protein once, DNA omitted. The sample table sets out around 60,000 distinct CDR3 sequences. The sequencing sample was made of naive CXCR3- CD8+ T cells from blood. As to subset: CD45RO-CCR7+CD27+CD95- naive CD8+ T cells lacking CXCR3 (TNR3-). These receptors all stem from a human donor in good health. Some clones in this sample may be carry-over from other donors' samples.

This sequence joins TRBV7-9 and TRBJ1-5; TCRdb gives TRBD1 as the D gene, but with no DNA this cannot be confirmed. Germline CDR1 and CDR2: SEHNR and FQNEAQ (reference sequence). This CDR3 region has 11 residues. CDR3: CASSPCGPQHF.

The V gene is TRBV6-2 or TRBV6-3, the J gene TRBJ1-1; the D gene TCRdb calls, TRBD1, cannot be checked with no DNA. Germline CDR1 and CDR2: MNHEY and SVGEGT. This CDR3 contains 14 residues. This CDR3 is CASSTGASNTEAFF.

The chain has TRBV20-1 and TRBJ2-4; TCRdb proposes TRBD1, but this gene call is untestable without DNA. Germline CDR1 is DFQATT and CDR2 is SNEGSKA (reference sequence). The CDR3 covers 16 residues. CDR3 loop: CSARIPSGGNKNIQYF.

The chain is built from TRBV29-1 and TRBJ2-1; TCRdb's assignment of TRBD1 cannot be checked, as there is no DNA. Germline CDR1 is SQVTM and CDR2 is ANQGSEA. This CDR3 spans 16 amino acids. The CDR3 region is CSVEGGTPRSYNEQFF.

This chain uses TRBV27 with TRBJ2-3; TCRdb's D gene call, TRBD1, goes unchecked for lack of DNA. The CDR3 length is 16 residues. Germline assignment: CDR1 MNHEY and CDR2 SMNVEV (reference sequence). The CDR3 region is CASSLLRQKGPDTQYF.

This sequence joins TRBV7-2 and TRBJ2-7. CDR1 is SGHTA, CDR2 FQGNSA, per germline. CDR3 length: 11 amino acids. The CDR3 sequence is CASSLAGEQYF.

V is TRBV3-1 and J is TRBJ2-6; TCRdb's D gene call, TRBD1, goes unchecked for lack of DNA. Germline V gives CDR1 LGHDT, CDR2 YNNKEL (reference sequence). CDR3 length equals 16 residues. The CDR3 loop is CATETGGFPGANVLTF.

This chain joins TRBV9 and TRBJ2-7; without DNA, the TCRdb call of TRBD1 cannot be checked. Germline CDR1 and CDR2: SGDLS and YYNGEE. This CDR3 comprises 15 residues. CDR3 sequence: CASSVGIGTADEKYF.

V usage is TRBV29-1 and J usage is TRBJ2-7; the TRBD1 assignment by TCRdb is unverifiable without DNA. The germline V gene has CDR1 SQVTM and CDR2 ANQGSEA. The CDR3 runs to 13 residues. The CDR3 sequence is CSVEKGVPYEQYF.

The chain's CDR3 is CASSSYTEAFF. The chain carries TRBV6-2 or TRBV6-3 and TRBJ1-1. CDR3 size: 11 residues. Looked up from germline, CDR1 is MNHEY and CDR2 is SVGEGT.

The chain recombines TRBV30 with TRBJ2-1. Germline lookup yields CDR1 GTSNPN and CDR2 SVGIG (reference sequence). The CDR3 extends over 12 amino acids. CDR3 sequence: CAWSVTGYEQFF.

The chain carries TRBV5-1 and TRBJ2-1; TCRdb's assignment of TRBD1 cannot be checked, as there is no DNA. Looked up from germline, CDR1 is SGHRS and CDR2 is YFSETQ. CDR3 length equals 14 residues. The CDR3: CASSPTDWGNEQFF.

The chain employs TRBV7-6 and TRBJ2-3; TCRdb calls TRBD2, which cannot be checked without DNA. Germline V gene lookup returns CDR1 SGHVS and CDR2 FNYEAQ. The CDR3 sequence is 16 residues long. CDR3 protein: CASSLALRGAPDTQYF. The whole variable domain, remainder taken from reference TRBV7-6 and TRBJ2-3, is GAGVSQSPRYKVTKRGQDVALRCDPISGHVSLYWYRQALGQGPEFLTYFNYEAQQDKSGLPNDRFSAERPEGSISTLTIQRTEQRDSAMYRCASSLALRGAPDTQYFGPGTRLTVL.

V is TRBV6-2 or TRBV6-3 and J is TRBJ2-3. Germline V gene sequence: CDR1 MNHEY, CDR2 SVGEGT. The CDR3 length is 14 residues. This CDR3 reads CASRRGVSTDTQYF.

CDR3 amino acids: CASRIGGDDYEQYF. The genes are TRBV5-1 and TRBJ2-7; TCRdb gives TRBD1 as the D gene, but with no DNA this cannot be confirmed. There are 14 residues in the CDR3. CDR1 and CDR2 from the germline V gene are SGHRS and YFSETQ.

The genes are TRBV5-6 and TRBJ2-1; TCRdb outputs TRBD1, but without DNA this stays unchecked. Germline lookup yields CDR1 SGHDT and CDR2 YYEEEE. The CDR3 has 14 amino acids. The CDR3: CASSWTGVGNEQFF.

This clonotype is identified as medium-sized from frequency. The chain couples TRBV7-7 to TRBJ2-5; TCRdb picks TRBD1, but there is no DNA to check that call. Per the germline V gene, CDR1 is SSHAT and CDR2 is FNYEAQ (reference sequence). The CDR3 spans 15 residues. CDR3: CASSEYHRGQETQYF. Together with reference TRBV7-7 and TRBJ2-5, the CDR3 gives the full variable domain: GAGVSQSPRYKVTKRGQDVTLRCDPISSHATLYWYQQALGQGPEFLTYFNYEAQPDKSGLPSDRFSAERPEGSISTLTIQRTEQRDSAMYRCASSEYHRGQETQYFGPGTRLLVL.

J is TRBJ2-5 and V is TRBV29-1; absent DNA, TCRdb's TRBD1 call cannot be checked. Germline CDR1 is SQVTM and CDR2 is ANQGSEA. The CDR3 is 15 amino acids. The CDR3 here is CSVLFAPPFWETQYF.

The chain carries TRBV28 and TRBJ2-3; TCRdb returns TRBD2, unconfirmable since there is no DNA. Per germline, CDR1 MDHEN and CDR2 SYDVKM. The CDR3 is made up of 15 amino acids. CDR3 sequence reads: CASSGLVVSTDTQYF.